This T cell receptor beta chain was recorded in a study of blood T cells in healthy people across ages. CDR1 and CDR2 (germline): DFQATT, SNEGSKA (reference sequence). This CDR3 contains 13 residues. Between the trimmed V and J ends, which lost 0 bases and 8 bases, there was a span of 11 bases. Study outcomes and limitations: When one million T cells were used, diversity estimates were thought to be underestimates. Versus aged donors, long-lived donors had higher diversity and more naive CD4+ cells. Correlation between TCR beta diversity and naive T cell percentage was strong.

Only a few counts were recorded for this clonotype. What it recognizes is unknown. With a J-beta primer mix and a sample-barcoded 5' primer, a second PCR ran 7 to 11 cycles. Each cDNA molecule, via a template-switch adaptor with 12 random nucleotides, was tagged. Via MiXCR, TCRdb re-called the 5' RACE reads, giving one row per CDR3 protein. The sample contains about 1,500,000 distinct CDR3 sequences, roughly 45% of which appear only once. The source material was blood. The chain joins TRBV20-1 to TRBJ2-1; D gene uncertain. The TCR comes from a woman younger than 30 in good health. DNA for the CDR3: TGCAGTGCTAGAGACCCTCTCCCCGATGAGCAGTTCTTC. This sequence encodes CSARDPLPDEQFF.